This T cell receptor (beta chain) was recorded in a study of shared clonotypes between healthy human individuals (dated by TCRdb to 2018 to 2020). About the full investigation: Three men and a couple of women, aged 18 to 49 years, made up the cohort. Libraries were prepared and TCR repertoires were sequenced by different laboratories using diverse techniques, in order to increase sequencing depth and limit assay-specific biases. The study deeply sequenced blood TCR repertoires of several healthy adults to estimate repertoire size and the extent of clonotype sharing between individuals. For each donor, three plates each were used for CD4 naive and CD4 memory, two plates were used for CD8 naive, and one plate was used for CD8 memory. Per donor, leukapheresis produced somewhere between about 0.8 and 9 billion PBMCs. Overall study outcomes, separate from this receptor: Because the study included a small number of donors, the genetic and exposure-history diversity represented was limited. When four donors were compared, the shared fraction of clonotypes was around 5.1% for naive CD4, 3.5% for naive CD8, 2% to 2.5% for memory CD4, and about 0.36% for memory CD8. Sampling was restricted to blood, and TCR repertoires in tissues likely differ from the TCR repertoires found in blood. Pairwise subsampling led to the expectation that sequencing depth would affect the degree of clonotype sharing among donors. Compared with non-shared clonotypes, the clonotypes found in all four sorted-subset donors had higher generation probabilities. Naive subsets generally had larger estimated clonotype richness than memory subsets. Even with the large sequencing depth, rarefaction of the sorted-subset datasets indicated that sequencing was incomplete.

For CDR1 and CDR2, the germline V gene lists MGHDK and SYGVNS. The junction shows trimming of 8 bases on V and 3 bases on J, plus 20 bases between the germline ends. The CDR3 covers 15 residues, taking in both the cysteine and the phenylalanine. CDR3 DNA is the only sequence kept; it has 45 bases, read in frame from the first base. In regard to this clone: The specificity of this receptor is unknown. It has no much larger one-base neighbor in the sample; base qualities were not kept.

The donors were healthy, HIV-negative adults who had no recently reported acute infections or vaccinations. Only Caucasian adults living in Nashville, Tennessee, USA were represented among the donors. CD4+ T cells were enriched through magnetic negative selection, after which naive cells were positively selected on CD45RA and the remaining negative fraction served as the memory subset. Blood was collected by leukapheresis, and PBMCs were isolated by Ficoll-Histopaque density gradient centrifugation and then cryopreserved in liquid nitrogen vapor phase. Analytical flow cytometry was used to check the purity and quantity of every magnetically sorted T cell population. Genomic DNA was isolated from each sorted fraction and quantified by UV absorbance on a Nanodrop 2000c. Using the deep immunoSEQ assay, multiplex PCR amplified TCR CDR3 regions from genomic DNA. Extracted genomic DNA from each cell subset was spread evenly across all wells of several immunoSEQ 96-well plates, with each plate serving as a replicate. Each replicate PCR for sorted subsets received 200 ng genomic DNA, equal to about 30,000 T cell genomes. Purified libraries were quantified with a Qubit 3.0 fluorometer, sized on a Bioanalyzer 2100, and re-quantified with the KAPA Library Quantification kit. Every immunoSEQ 96-well plate was sequenced on a separate single-read 150-cycle Illumina NextSeq 550 flow cell. Regarding the original processing steps: The immunoSEQ output contained only junctional sequences without quality scores, so filtering could not match that applied to full-length reads. To assign V/J genes and CDR3, sequences were annotated against IMGT germline references using PyIR, a Python wrapper for IgBLAST v1.9. Reads were removed for weak V/J assignments (E-value above 1e-6), missing CDR3, stop codons, out-of-frame junctions, or ambiguous translated residues. V3J clonotypes were defined as sequences sharing the same inferred V gene, J gene, and CDR3 amino acid sequence. The percentage overlap between two repertoires was calculated by dividing the number of shared unique clonotypes by the size of the smaller repertoire. Three approaches were used to assess repertoire richness: RTK rarefaction, the Chao1 estimator, and Recon v2.1 estimates of unobserved clonotypes. Generation probabilities were computed with OLGA for all TCRbeta clonotypes obtained by the gDNA method from four donors. This immuneACCESS table, as held by TCRdb, lists in-frame sequences with V and J called but not all clones. Of the missing ones, under half trace to an unresolved V gene in checked studies; the others have no known cause. The DNA was the basis for D and trimming; V, J and clone size are from that table. The sample contains 600,000 to 700,000 clones, about three quarters of them found a single time. The ten most abundant clones make up 1.5% to 2% of the sample.

This sequence originates from a woman in her twenties or thirties in good health. The sequenced sample was memory CD4+ T cells sorted from blood. The sample's cell subset or site, from its label and the paper: CD45RA-negative fraction. Here the chain combines TRBV25-1 and TRBJ2-7, and the D gene may be TRBD2, 5 bases matching. CDR3 region: CASEGLNKEFYEQYF. The DNA sequence is given as TGTGCCAGCGAGGGCTTAAATAAAGAATTCTACGAGCAGTACTTC.